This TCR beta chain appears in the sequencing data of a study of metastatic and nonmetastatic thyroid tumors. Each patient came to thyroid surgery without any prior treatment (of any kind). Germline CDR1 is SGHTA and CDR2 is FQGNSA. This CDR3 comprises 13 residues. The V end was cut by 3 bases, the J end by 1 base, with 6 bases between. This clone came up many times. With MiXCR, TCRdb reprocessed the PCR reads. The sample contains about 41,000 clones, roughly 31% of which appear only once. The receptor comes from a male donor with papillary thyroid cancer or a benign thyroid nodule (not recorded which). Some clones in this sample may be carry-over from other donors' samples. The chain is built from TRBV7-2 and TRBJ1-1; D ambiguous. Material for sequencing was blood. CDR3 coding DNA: TGTGCCAGCAGCTTCGCACCGAACACTGAAGCTTTCTTT. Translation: CASSFAPNTEAFF.